This TCR beta chain emerged from a study of blood T cell repertoires in COVID-19. The overall study: T cells, B-cell-depleted T cells, or PBMCs provided the cDNA or gDNA that served as material.

In terms of age and location, participants ranged from roughly 18 to 90 years and lived in 24 US areas. This clone was recorded a few times. In the study's own analysis: Reference gene primer amplification gave nucleated cell count estimates. Sequenced by immunoSEQ multiplex PCR; TCRdb stores in-frame clones only, minus some. That table gives V, J and clone size, and the DNA gave D and trimming. The sample consists of fewer than 350,000 clones, about 86% of them appearing once. The sequenced material came from PBMCs or T cells enriched from blood (not recorded which). The origin of this receptor is a woman between 40 and 50 years old with acute COVID-19.

In DNA form, the CDR3 reads TGTGCCAGCAGCTTAAGTGGAGGGCCCTCTAGATATGGCTACACCTTC. Encoded protein: CASSLSGGPSRYGYTF. The chain uses TRBV5-4 and TRBJ1-2; D not certain. V lost 2 bases and J 5 bases, leaving 19 bases between the germline ends. Germline V gene sequence: CDR1 SGHNT, CDR2 YYREEE (reference sequence). The CDR3 runs 16 residues.